This passage covers 3 T cell receptor beta chains from one sample sequenced in a study of cytotoxic CD8 clonotypes in ibrutinib-treated CLL. Assay used: immunoSEQ multiplex PCR; TCRdb lists only in-frame clones, some missing. The sample lists fewer than 13,000 clones; about four fifths were seen once. This specimen consisted of PBMCs, obtained at disease progression, from a patient treated with ibrutinib. The origin of the receptors is a human donor with chronic lymphocytic leukemia.

The V and J genes are TRBV5-1 and TRBJ2-5; D gene ambiguous. V lost 0 bases, J lost 4 bases, and 16 bases lay in between. The CDR3 runs 16 residues. Germline lookup yields CDR1 SGHRS and CDR2 YFSETQ. The CDR3 DNA follows: TGCGCCAGCAGCTTGGCCGAACCCGGTGGCGGAGAGACCCAGTACTTC. Its translation: CASSLAEPGGGETQYF.

The rearrangement joins TRBV11-2 to TRBJ2-5; no firm D call. The CDR3 covers 13 residues. Trimming stripped 6 bases from V and 5 bases from J, with 13 bases between. Germline V gene lookup returns CDR1 SGHAT and CDR2 FQNNGV. The chain's CDR3 is CASRMGPVETQYF. The CDR3 nucleotides are TGTGCCAGCAGAATGGGCCCTGTTGAGACCCAGTACTTC.

The chain recombines TRBV21-1 with TRBJ1-1. TRBV21-1 is shown as a pseudogene. The CDR3 consists of 15 residues. As DNA, the CDR3 is TGTGCCAGCAGCCGGGCCCGACGAAAGAACACTGAAGCTTTCTTT. This translates into CASSRARRKNTEAFF.